This note documents a single T cell receptor beta chain sequence. Anyone with autoimmune disease history or systemic immunosuppression was excluded. The data were obtained in a study of OX40 agonist ivuxolimab in advanced cancers. Across the whole study: Previous treatment with anti-PD-1, anti-PD-L1 or anti-CTLA-4 therapy was allowed; over 35% had received some.

Using immunoSEQ multiplex PCR, the repertoire was profiled, and TCRdb retains in-frame clones only, with some absent. The repertoire holds fewer than 30,000 clones, around 80% seen once, with about 14% in the top ten. The V gene's germline CDR1 is MNHEY and CDR2 SVGAGI. The ends were cut back, 5 bases at V and 4 bases at J, with 10 bases in the middle. This CDR3 is 13 amino acids long. This sample comprised CD4+ or CD8+ T cells sorted from blood, obtained in a trial of the OX40 agonist ivuxolimab. This chain connects TRBV6-5 to TRBJ2-3; D is unclear. The receptor comes from an adult with an advanced solid tumor such as melanoma, head and neck, liver or kidney cancer. CDR3 sequence: CASSKGFSDTQYF. In DNA, the CDR3 is TGTGCCAGCAGTAAGGGTTTTTCAGATACGCAGTATTTT.